This T cell receptor (beta chain) was identified in a study of T cell responses to AZD1222 COVID-19 vaccine. The study's findings and limits: Increases in Spike-specific TCR breadth and depth were seen after two AZD1222 doses.

The CDR3 is 21 residues long. The V gene's germline CDR1 is KGHSH and CDR2 LQKENI. Trimming at V came to 3 bases and at J to 4 bases, leaving 25 bases not matched to a gene. Turning to this clone: Its antigen is not known.

The data were produced by immunoSEQ multiplex PCR, yet TCRdb's version contains in-frame clones alone and is incomplete. The table includes approximately 100,000 clones, 87% detected once. The receptor was derived from an adult in good health. Specimen: peripheral blood, collected on day 0 of AZD1222 vaccination. This rearrangement joins TRBV18 to TRBJ2-5; 8 bases agree with TRBD2. The CDR3 is CASSPGTGLVSHKGFGETQYF. The DNA for the CDR3 is TGTGCCAGCTCACCGGGGACGGGACTAGTCTCCCATAAAGGGTTTGGAGAGACCCAGTACTTC.